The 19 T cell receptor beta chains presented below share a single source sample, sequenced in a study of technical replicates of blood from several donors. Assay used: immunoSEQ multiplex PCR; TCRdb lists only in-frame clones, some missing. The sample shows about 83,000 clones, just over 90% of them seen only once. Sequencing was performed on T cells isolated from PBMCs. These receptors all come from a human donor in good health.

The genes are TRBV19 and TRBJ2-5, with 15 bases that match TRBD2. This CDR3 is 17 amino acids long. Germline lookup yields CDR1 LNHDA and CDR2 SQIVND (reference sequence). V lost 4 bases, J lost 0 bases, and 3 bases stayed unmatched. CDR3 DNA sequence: TGTGCCAGTAGTACAGGACTAGCGGGGGGGTACCAAGAGACCCAGTACTTC. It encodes CASSTGLAGGYQETQYF.

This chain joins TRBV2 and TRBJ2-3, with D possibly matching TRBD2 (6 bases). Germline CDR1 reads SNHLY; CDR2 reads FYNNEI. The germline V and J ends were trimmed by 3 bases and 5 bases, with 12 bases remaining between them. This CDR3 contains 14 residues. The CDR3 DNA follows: TGTGCCAGCAGTGAGGGGGGTTGGAGAGATACGCAGTATTTT. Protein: CASSEGGWRDTQYF.

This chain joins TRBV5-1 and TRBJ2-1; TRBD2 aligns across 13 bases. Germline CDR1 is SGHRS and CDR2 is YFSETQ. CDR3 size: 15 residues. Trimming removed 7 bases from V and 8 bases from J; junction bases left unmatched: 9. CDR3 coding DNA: TGCGCCAGCCAACTAGCGGGAGGGCCTTGGGATGAGCAGTTCTTC. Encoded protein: CASQLAGGPWDEQFF.

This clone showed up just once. The CDR3 sequence is CASSPSRVDGYTF. The CDR3 region has the DNA TGTGCCAGCAGCCCTTCCAGGGTTGATGGCTACACCTTC. The chain carries TRBV5-6 and TRBJ1-2; a weak D match, TRBD1 (5 bases). Germline V gene sequence: CDR1 SGHDT, CDR2 YYEEEE. The CDR3 consists of 13 residues. The germline V and J ends were trimmed by 4 bases and 6 bases, with 13 bases remaining between them.

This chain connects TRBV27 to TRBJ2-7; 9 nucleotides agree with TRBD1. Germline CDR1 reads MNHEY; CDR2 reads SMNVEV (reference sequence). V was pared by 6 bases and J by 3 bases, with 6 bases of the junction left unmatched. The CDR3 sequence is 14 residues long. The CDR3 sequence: CASSLGQGVYEQYF. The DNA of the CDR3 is TGTGCCAGCAGCCTGGGACAGGGCGTCTACGAGCAGTACTTC.

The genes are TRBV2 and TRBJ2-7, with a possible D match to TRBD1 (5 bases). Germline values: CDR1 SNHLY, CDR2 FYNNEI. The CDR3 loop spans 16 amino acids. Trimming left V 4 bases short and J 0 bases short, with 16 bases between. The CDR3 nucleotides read TGTGCCAGCAGTGGACCTCTCAAGACAGTCTCCTACGAGCAGTACTTC. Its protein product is CASSGPLKTVSYEQYF.

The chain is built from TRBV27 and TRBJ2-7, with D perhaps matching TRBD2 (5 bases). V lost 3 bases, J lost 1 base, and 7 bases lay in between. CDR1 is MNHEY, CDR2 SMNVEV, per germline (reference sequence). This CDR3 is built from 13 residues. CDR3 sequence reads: CASSFGGSYEQYF. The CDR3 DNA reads TGTGCCAGCAGTTTTGGAGGTTCCTACGAGCAGTACTTC.

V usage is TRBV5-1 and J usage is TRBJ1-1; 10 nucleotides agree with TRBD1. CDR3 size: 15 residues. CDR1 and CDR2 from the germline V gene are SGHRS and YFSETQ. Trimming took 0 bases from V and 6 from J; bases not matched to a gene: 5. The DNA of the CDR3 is TGCGCCAGCAGCTTGGGGACAGGGGGTGACTCTGAAGCTTTCTTT. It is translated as CASSLGTGGDSEAFF.

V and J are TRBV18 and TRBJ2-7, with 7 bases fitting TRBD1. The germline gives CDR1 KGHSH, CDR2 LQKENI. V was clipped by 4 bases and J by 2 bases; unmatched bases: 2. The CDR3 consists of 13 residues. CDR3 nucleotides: TGTGCCAGCTCACACACAGGGGCCTACGAGCAGTACTTC. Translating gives CASSHTGAYEQYF.

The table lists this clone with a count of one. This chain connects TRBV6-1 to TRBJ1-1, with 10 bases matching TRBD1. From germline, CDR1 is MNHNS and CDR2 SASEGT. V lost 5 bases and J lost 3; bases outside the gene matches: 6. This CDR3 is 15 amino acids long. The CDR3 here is CASSRDRGADTEAFF. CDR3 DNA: TGTGCCAGCAGTAGGGACAGGGGAGCCGACACTGAAGCTTTCTTT.

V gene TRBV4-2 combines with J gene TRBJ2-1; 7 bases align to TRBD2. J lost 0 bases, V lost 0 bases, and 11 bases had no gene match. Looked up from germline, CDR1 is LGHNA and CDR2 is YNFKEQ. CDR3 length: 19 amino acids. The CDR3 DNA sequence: TGTGCCAGCAGCCAAGACCCCAGCGGGACCCTTTCCTCCTACAATGAGCAGTTCTTC. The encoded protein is CASSQDPSGTLSSYNEQFF.

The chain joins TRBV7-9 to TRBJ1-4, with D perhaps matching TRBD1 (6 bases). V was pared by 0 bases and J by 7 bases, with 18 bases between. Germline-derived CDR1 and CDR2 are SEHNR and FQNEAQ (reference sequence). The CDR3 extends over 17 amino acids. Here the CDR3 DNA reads TGTGCCAGCAGCTTAGCTCTATCGACAGGCCCCAGTGAAAAACTGTTTTTT. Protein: CASSLALSTGPSEKLFF.

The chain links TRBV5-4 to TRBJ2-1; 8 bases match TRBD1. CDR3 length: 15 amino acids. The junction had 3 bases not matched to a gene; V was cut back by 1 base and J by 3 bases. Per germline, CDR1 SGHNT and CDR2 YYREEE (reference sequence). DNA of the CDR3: TGTGCCAGCAGCTTGCCAGGACAGGGCTACAATGAGCAGTTCTTC. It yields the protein CASSLPGQGYNEQFF.

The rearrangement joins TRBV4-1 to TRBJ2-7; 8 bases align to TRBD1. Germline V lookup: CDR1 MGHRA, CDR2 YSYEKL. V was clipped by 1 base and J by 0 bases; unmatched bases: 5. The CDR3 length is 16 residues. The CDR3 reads CASSQARTGSSYEQYF. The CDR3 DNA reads TGCGCCAGCAGCCAAGCCCGGACAGGGAGCTCCTACGAGCAGTACTTC.

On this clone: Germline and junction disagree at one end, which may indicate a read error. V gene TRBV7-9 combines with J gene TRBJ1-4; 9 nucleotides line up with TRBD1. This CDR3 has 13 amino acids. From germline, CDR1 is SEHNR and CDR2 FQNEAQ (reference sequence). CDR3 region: CASTGTGNGKLFF. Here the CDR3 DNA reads TGTGCCAGCACCGGGACAGGGAATGGAAAACTGTTTTTT.

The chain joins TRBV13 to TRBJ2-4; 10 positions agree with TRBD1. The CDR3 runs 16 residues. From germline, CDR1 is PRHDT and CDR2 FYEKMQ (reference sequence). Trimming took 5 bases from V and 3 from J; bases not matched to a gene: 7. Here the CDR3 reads CASSQSGTGVKNIQYF. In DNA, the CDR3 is TGTGCCAGCAGCCAGTCCGGGACAGGGGTCAAAAACATTCAGTACTTC.

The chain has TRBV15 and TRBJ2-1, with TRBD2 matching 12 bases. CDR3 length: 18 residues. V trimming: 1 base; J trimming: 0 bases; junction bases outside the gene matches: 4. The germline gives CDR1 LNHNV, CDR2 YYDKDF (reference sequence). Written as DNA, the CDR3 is TGTGCCACCAGCAGAGGCGTGACTAGCGGGAGCTCCTACAATGAGCAGTTCTTC. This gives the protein CATSRGVTSGSSYNEQFF.

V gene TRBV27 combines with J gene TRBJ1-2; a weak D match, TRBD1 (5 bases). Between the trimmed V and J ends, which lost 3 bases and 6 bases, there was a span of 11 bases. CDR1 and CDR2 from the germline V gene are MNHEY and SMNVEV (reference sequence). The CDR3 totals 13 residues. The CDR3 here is CASSFAGFNGYTF. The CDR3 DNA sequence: TGTGCCAGCAGTTTCGCAGGGTTCAATGGCTACACCTTC.

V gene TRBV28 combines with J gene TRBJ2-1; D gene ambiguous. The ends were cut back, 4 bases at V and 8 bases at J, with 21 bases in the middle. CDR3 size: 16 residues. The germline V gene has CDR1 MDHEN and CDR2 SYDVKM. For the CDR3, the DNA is TGTGCCAGCAGTTCCCCGGTACTTACCGGTAACTATGAGCAGTTCTTC. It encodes CASSSPVLTGNYEQFF.